The 6 T cell receptor beta chains in this list originate from one sample, sequenced in a study of blood T cell repertoires in COVID-19. Sequencing was performed with immunoSEQ multiplex PCR; in TCRdb, only in-frame clones are kept and a portion is missing. The data hold about 150,000 clones, with around nine tenths observed a single time. The sample taken for sequencing was peripheral blood. These receptors originate from a man aged 55 to 70 with active or convalescent COVID-19.

The rearrangement links TRBV6-2 or TRBV6-3 to TRBJ1-5; perhaps TRBD1 as D (5 bases). In germline, CDR1 is MNHEY, CDR2 SVGEGT. With 2 bases removed from V and 2 bases from J, the gap between germline ends came to 7 bases. The CDR3 covers 14 residues. This CDR3 is CASSYVTGNQPQHF. The CDR3 nucleotides read TGTGCCAGCAGTTACGTGACAGGCAATCAGCCCCAGCATTTT.

This clone showed up just once. The chain employs TRBV29-1 and TRBJ1-1; unclear D gene. CDR1 is SQVTM, CDR2 ANQGSEA, per germline. V lost 4 bases and J 0 bases, leaving 12 bases between the germline ends. This CDR3 comprises 14 residues. CDR3 sequence (DNA): TGCAGCGTTGGGCTTTACCCAATGAACACTGAAGCTTTCTTT. Its translation is CSVGLYPMNTEAFF. The whole variable domain, filled in from reference TRBV29-1 and TRBJ1-1, reads SAVISQKPSRDICQRGTSLTIQCQVDSQVTMMFWYRQQPGQSLTLIATANQGSEATYESGFVIDKFPISRPNLTFSTLTVSNMSPEDSSIYLCSVGLYPMNTEAFFGQGTRLTVV.

The rearrangement links TRBV10-3 to TRBJ2-1, with D possibly matching TRBD2 (6 bases). This CDR3 contains 13 residues. V was pared by 8 bases and J by 5 bases, with 13 bases between. Per germline, CDR1 ENHRY and CDR2 SYGVKD. The CDR3 region is CAIGVAENNEQFF. The DNA of the CDR3 is TGTGCCATCGGGGTAGCGGAAAACAATGAGCAGTTCTTC.

The chain has TRBV18 and TRBJ2-1, with 8 nucleotides matching TRBD1. J was trimmed by 8 bases and V by 3 bases; bases with no gene match: 6. CDR3 length: 14 residues. Germline V lookup: CDR1 KGHSH, CDR2 LQKENI. The CDR3 region has the DNA TGTGCCAGCTCACCGGGACAGGAAGTCCATGAGCAGTTCTTC. Its translation is CASSPGQEVHEQFF.

The chain joins TRBV27 to TRBJ2-3; 9 positions match TRBD1. V dropped 4 bases and J dropped 7; count of bases not matched to a gene: 6. The CDR3 is made up of 14 amino acids. Germline loops: CDR1 MNHEY, CDR2 SMNVEV (reference sequence). The CDR3 is CASSSDRGGNTQYF. CDR3 nucleotide sequence: TGTGCCAGCAGTTCGGACAGGGGAGGCAATACGCAGTATTTT.

The gene calls are TRBV5-1 and TRBJ1-6; D is unclear. V lost 4 bases and J lost 8, with 13 bases in between. The CDR3 contains 14 residues. Germline loops: CDR1 SGHRS, CDR2 YFSETQ. The CDR3 loop is CASSLESRDSPLHF. CDR3 DNA: TGCGCCAGCAGCCTCGAGTCACGGGATTCACCCCTCCACTTT.